One sample yielded the 11 T cell receptor beta chains listed below, sequenced in a study of T cell changes during pregnancy in multiple sclerosis. Clones were sequenced by immunoSEQ multiplex PCR, and TCRdb holds only the in-frame ones, with some missing. This table has about 21,000 clones, 80% to 95% appearing once. Sequenced material: CD4+ T cells from peripheral blood mononuclear cells, taken in the third trimester of pregnancy. These receptors were collected from a female donor with multiple sclerosis, enrolled in a pregnancy study.

The chain carries TRBV13 and TRBJ1-1; D might be TRBD1 (5 bases). V was cut by 5 bases and J by 4 bases, with 23 bases left in between. Germline CDR1 is PRHDT and CDR2 is FYEKMQ (reference sequence). CDR3 length: 17 residues. In nucleotides, the CDR3 is TGTGCCAGCAGCAGATATATGGGGCGGTCGGTTGGCACTGAAGCTTTCTTT. Encoded protein: CASSRYMGRSVGTEAFF. The full variable domain, its missing parts supplied by reference TRBV13 and TRBJ1-1, is AAGVIQSPRHLIKEKRETATLKCYPIPRHDTVYWYQQGPGQDPQFLISFYEKMQSDKGSIPDRFSAQQFSDYHSELNMSSLELGDSALYFCASSRYMGRSVGTEAFFGQGTRLTVV.

The chain links TRBV6-6 to TRBJ1-5; 10 bases line up with TRBD1. CDR3 length equals 15 residues. V dropped 6 bases and J dropped 6; count of bases not matched to a gene: 8. From germline, CDR1 is MNHNY and CDR2 SVGAGI (reference sequence). The CDR3 coding sequence is TGTGCCAGCAGAAGGACAGGGGGACTGGGTCAGCCCCAGCATTTT. It translates to CASRRTGGLGQPQHF.

This sequence joins TRBV4-1 and TRBJ1-2, with D tentatively TRBD1 (5 bases). Germline V gene data show CDR1 as MGHRA and CDR2 as YSYEKL. Trimming took off 3 bases at V and 4 bases at J, with 21 bases between the two ends. This CDR3 has 17 amino acids. The CDR3 sequence is CASSQVGDFRSIYGYTF. Here the CDR3 DNA reads TGCGCCAGCAGCCAGGTTGGGGACTTTCGATCCATCTATGGCTACACCTTC.

This clone occurred a few times. The rearrangement joins TRBV9 to TRBJ1-1; D is possibly TRBD1 (5 bases). The CDR3 has 15 residues. V lost 6 bases and J lost 2, with 17 bases in between. Germline CDR1 reads SGDLS; CDR2 reads YYNGEE. The CDR3 region is CASTIGGAINTEAFF. The DNA for the CDR3 is TGTGCCAGCACCATAGGTGGGGCCATAAACACTGAAGCTTTCTTT.

This clone was seen a handful of times. The rearrangement uses TRBV13 and TRBJ1-1; 7 positions match TRBD1. V shed 6 bases, J shed 6 bases, and the junction held 4 bases outside the gene matches. This CDR3 region has 12 residues. CDR1 PRHDT and CDR2 FYEKMQ come from the germline V gene (reference sequence). The CDR3 loop reads CASRRTGAEAFF. The CDR3 DNA follows: TGTGCCAGCAGACGTACAGGGGCTGAAGCTTTCTTT.

This chain joins TRBV18 and TRBJ1-1, with D maybe TRBD1 (5 bases). Germline loops: CDR1 KGHSH, CDR2 LQKENI. The CDR3 is made up of 15 amino acids. Trimming stripped 3 bases from V and 3 bases from J, with 14 bases between. As DNA, the CDR3 is TGTGCCAGCTCACCCCTCCCCTCACAGGACACTGAAGCTTTCTTT. It yields the protein CASSPLPSQDTEAFF.

The V call is TRBV15, the J call TRBJ1-3; D uncertain. V was trimmed by 5 bases and J by 0 bases, leaving 17 bases between them. The CDR3 is made up of 17 amino acids. Germline CDR1 reads LNHNV; CDR2 reads YYDKDF (reference sequence). CDR3 protein: CATSPVWAAGSGNTIYF. In nucleotides, the CDR3 is TGTGCCACCAGCCCCGTGTGGGCCGCGGGCTCTGGAAACACCATATATTTT.

The V and J genes are TRBV7-8 and TRBJ2-2; 9 bases fit TRBD2. The ends lost 5 bases at V and 3 bases at J; junction bases unmatched: 7. This CDR3 contains 16 residues. The germline V gene encodes CDR1 SGHVS and CDR2 FQNEAQ. CDR3 in amino acids: CASSVMAGGYTGELFF. In DNA form, the CDR3 reads TGTGCCAGCAGCGTAATGGCGGGGGGGTACACCGGGGAGCTGTTTTTT.

This chain connects TRBV11-3 to TRBJ2-7; 10 nucleotides align to TRBD1. CDR1 SGHNT and CDR2 YENEEA come from the germline V gene. CDR3 length equals 15 residues. V lost 1 base to trimming and J lost 6 bases; unmatched junction nucleotides: 6. CDR3 nucleotides: TGTGCCAGCAGCTTAGGGACAGGGGGATATTTCGAGCAGTACTTC. It codes for CASSLGTGGYFEQYF.

The chain has TRBV11-2 and TRBJ2-3; D is uncertain. V was shortened by 5 bases and J by 14 bases, with 17 bases between the two germline ends. The germline gives CDR1 SGHAT, CDR2 FQNNGV. This CDR3 region has 12 residues. The CDR3, as DNA: TGTGCCAGCAGCGCACCTAAGCCTGGTTTGTATTTT. This encodes CASSAPKPGLYF.

This chain connects TRBV28 to TRBJ2-7, with D possibly TRBD1 on 5 matching bases. V was cut by 6 bases and J by 2 bases, with 20 bases left in between. Germline V CDR1 and CDR2: MDHEN, SYDVKM. The CDR3 is 16 amino acids. This CDR3 is CASSVPPGQGTYEQYF. The DNA for the CDR3 is TGTGCCAGCAGCGTCCCGCCCGGGCAGGGAACCTACGAGCAGTACTTC.